These T cell receptor beta chains were read from a single sample in a study of CD8+CD57+ T cells in acquired aplastic anemia. Using its own MiXCR run on the reads, TCRdb lists one record per CDR3 protein. The data contain fewer than 250,000 distinct CDR3 sequences, about half of them singletons. Material: sorted CD4+, CD8+, or CD8+CD57+ T cells (not recorded which) from PBMCs. All receptors derive from a human donor with aplastic anemia. Each CDR3 is given with its conserved first and last residue. The order of the fields is J gene, clone size, D gene, V gene, CDR3 DNA, CDR3 protein. D genes are given only for firm matches. Clone size is not always given. Where it is, it says once, few, many or a class for expanded clones.

j_call: TRBJ1-2
clone_size: once
d_call: .
v_call: TRBV9
cdr3_nt: TGTGCCAGCAGCGTAGTCCCTAACTATGGCTACACCTTC
cdr3_aa: CASSVVPNYGYTF

j_call: TRBJ2-6
clone_size: few
d_call: .
v_call: TRBV20-1
cdr3_nt: TGCAGTGCTAGAAGTCCCCCCCATAGCTCTGGGGCCAACGTCCTGACTTTC
cdr3_aa: CSARSPPHSSGANVLTF

j_call: TRBJ2-3
clone_size: many
d_call: .
v_call: TRBV11-1
cdr3_nt: TGTGCCAGCAGCTCTACCTCTACTAGTGCTGGCACAGATACGCAGTATTTT
cdr3_aa: CASSSTSTSAGTDTQYF

j_call: TRBJ2-1
clone_size: few
d_call: .
v_call: TRBV10-3
cdr3_nt: TGTGCCATCAGTGACCCACGTTTTGAGCAGTTCTTC
cdr3_aa: CAISDPRFEQFF

j_call: TRBJ1-1
clone_size: .
d_call: .
v_call: TRBV10-3
cdr3_nt: TGTGCCACCCGACGAATCATCGGGGGTAGAATGAACACTGAAGCTTTCTTT
cdr3_aa: CATRRIIGGRMNTEAFF

j_call: TRBJ1-2
clone_size: few
d_call: .
v_call: TRBV30
cdr3_nt: TGTGCCTGGAATAGGGGGACTAACTATGGCTACACCTTC
cdr3_aa: CAWNRGTNYGYTF

j_call: TRBJ2-7
clone_size: many
d_call: TRBD2
v_call: TRBV20-1
cdr3_nt: TGCAGTGCTAGAGGGACCGGGACTAGCGGGGCCTCTAGCTCCTACGAGCAGTACTTC
cdr3_aa: CSARGTGTSGASSSYEQYF

j_call: TRBJ1-3
clone_size: .
d_call: .
v_call: TRBV20-1
cdr3_nt: TGCAGTGCTAGAGACGGGCCAGGGGGAAACACCATATATTTT
cdr3_aa: CSARDGPGGNTIYF

j_call: TRBJ1-5
clone_size: .
d_call: .
v_call: TRBV20-1
cdr3_nt: TGCAGTGCCAGACGGGTAGCTCAGCCCCAGCATTTT
cdr3_aa: CSARRVAQPQHF

j_call: TRBJ1-2
clone_size: many
d_call: .
v_call: TRBV12-3/TRBV12-4
cdr3_nt: TGTGCCAGCAGCGGTACTCCAGGGGAAGTCAACTATGGCTACACCTTC
cdr3_aa: CASSGTPGEVNYGYTF

j_call: TRBJ2-1
clone_size: .
d_call: .
v_call: TRBV5-4
cdr3_nt: TGTGCCAGCAGGCTGGTAGGGGGGGAGCAGCTCTTC
cdr3_aa: CASRLVGGEQLF

j_call: TRBJ1-1
clone_size: few
d_call: .
v_call: TRBV11-3
cdr3_nt: TGTGCCAGCAGCTTAGGGGGGCAAGTCACTGAAGCTTTCTTT
cdr3_aa: CASSLGGQVTEAFF

j_call: TRBJ1-2
clone_size: .
d_call: .
v_call: TRBV5-8
cdr3_nt: TGTGCCAGCAGCTTGATGTTGGATAACTATGGCTACACCTTC
cdr3_aa: CASSLMLDNYGYTF

j_call: TRBJ1-6
clone_size: .
d_call: .
v_call: TRBV29-1
cdr3_nt: TGCAGCGTTGAACCCGCGTTGGGGGCTGGCTCACCCCTCCACTTT
cdr3_aa: CSVEPALGAGSPLHF

j_call: TRBJ1-4
clone_size: once
d_call: .
v_call: TRBV28
cdr3_nt: TGTGCCAGCAGTCGAATATCAGGGGCACATGAAAAACTGTTTTTT
cdr3_aa: CASSRISGAHEKLFF

j_call: TRBJ1-3
clone_size: .
d_call: .
v_call: TRBV30
cdr3_nt: TGTGCCTGGAGAGGTGGGGGCCAGGGAGGCACCATATATTTT
cdr3_aa: CAWRGGGQGGTIYF

j_call: TRBJ2-7
clone_size: few
d_call: .
v_call: TRBV20-1
cdr3_nt: TGCAGTGCTATGGGCGGCAGCTCCTACGAGCAGTACTTC
cdr3_aa: CSAMGGSSYEQYF

j_call: TRBJ1-4
clone_size: .
d_call: .
v_call: TRBV30
cdr3_nt: TGTGCCTGGGGGCAAGGGAGTGAAAGACTGTTTTTT
cdr3_aa: CAWGQGSERLFF

j_call: TRBJ2-3
clone_size: .
d_call: .
v_call: TRBV5-1
cdr3_nt: TGCGCCAGCAGCTTGGGGGACTCCTCCCCCGATACGCAGTATTTT
cdr3_aa: CASSLGDSSPDTQYF

j_call: TRBJ1-2
clone_size: .
d_call: .
v_call: TRBV10-2
cdr3_nt: TGCGCCAGCAGTGTAAGGAGGGGGAGGGGGGGCTATGGCTACACCTTC
cdr3_aa: CASSVRRGRGGYGYTF

j_call: TRBJ1-2
clone_size: .
d_call: .
v_call: TRBV7-6
cdr3_nt: TGTGCCAGCAGCTTAAGGTCTGGGTCTAACTATGGCTACACCTTC
cdr3_aa: CASSLRSGSNYGYTF

j_call: TRBJ2-7
clone_size: .
d_call: .
v_call: TRBV20-1
cdr3_nt: TGCAGTGCTAGGAAGGGAAGGAGCTCCTACGAGCAGTACTTC
cdr3_aa: CSARKGRSSYEQYF

j_call: TRBJ2-5
clone_size: .
d_call: .
v_call: TRBV2
cdr3_nt: TGTGCCAGCAGCGTAGGGGAAGAGACCCAGTACTTC
cdr3_aa: CASSVGEETQYF

j_call: TRBJ1-1
clone_size: many
d_call: .
v_call: TRBV12-5
cdr3_nt: TGTGCTAGTGGTTTGGACGGCCTGAACACTGAAGCTTTCTTT
cdr3_aa: CASGLDGLNTEAFF

j_call: TRBJ1-1
clone_size: many
d_call: .
v_call: TRBV20-1
cdr3_nt: TGCAGTGCTAGAGATCAAGGGTCTTCCAGGGAAACTGAAGCTTTCTTT
cdr3_aa: CSARDQGSSRETEAFF

j_call: TRBJ1-2
clone_size: many
d_call: TRBD1
v_call: TRBV6-5
cdr3_nt: TGTGCCAGCAGTTACTTACGGACAGGAGGCTCGTATGGCTACACCTTC
cdr3_aa: CASSYLRTGGSYGYTF

j_call: TRBJ1-4
clone_size: many
d_call: .
v_call: TRBV6-5
cdr3_nt: TGTGCCAGCACCTCTTACGGCCAGGGTGCAACTAATGAAAAACTGTTTTTT
cdr3_aa: CASTSYGQGATNEKLFF

j_call: TRBJ2-5
clone_size: .
d_call: TRBD2
v_call: TRBV10-1
cdr3_nt: TGCGCCAGCAACGGACGGGGGGAAGAGACCCAGTACTTC
cdr3_aa: CASNGRGEETQYF

j_call: TRBJ2-1
clone_size: many
d_call: TRBD1
v_call: TRBV6-4
cdr3_nt: TGTGCCAGCAGTCCCCACAGGGGAGAGGGCAATGAGCAGTTCTTC
cdr3_aa: CASSPHRGEGNEQFF

j_call: TRBJ1-1
clone_size: .
d_call: TRBD1
v_call: TRBV7-2
cdr3_nt: TGTGCCAGCAGCCCCCGGACAGGGCCGAACACTGAAGCTTTCTTT
cdr3_aa: CASSPRTGPNTEAFF

j_call: TRBJ2-5
clone_size: many
d_call: .
v_call: TRBV20-1
cdr3_nt: TGCAGCTCGGTACCGGGGGGCGGGGAGACCCAGTACTTC
cdr3_aa: CSSVPGGGETQYF

j_call: TRBJ1-1
clone_size: .
d_call: .
v_call: TRBV29-1
cdr3_nt: TGCAGCGTTGAAGTGGACAGCTTGAACACTGAAGCTTTCTTT
cdr3_aa: CSVEVDSLNTEAFF

j_call: TRBJ2-5
clone_size: many
d_call: .
v_call: TRBV5-1
cdr3_nt: TGCGCCAGCAGCATCGGGTTCCAAGAGACCCAGTACTTC
cdr3_aa: CASSIGFQETQYF

j_call: TRBJ2-3
clone_size: many
d_call: TRBD2
v_call: TRBV6-5
cdr3_nt: TGTGCCAGCAGTTCCGAGCGGGGGGGCCTCAGCACAGATACGCAGTATTTT
cdr3_aa: CASSSERGGLSTDTQYF

j_call: TRBJ1-1
clone_size: .
d_call: TRBD1
v_call: TRBV2
cdr3_nt: TGTGCCAGCAGTGAGGACAGGATGACATCAACTGAAGCTTTCTTT
cdr3_aa: CASSEDRMTSTEAFF

j_call: TRBJ1-2
clone_size: once
d_call: .
v_call: TRBV29-1
cdr3_nt: TGCAGCGTACGACCTGGCGACACCTTC
cdr3_aa: CSVRPGDTF

j_call: TRBJ1-1
clone_size: .
d_call: TRBD1
v_call: TRBV2
cdr3_nt: TGTGCCGGACAGGGAGGGGGCACTGAAGCTTTCTTT
cdr3_aa: CAGQGGGTEAFF

j_call: TRBJ1-5
clone_size: .
d_call: .
v_call: TRBV19
cdr3_nt: TGTGCCAGTACCATTAGAGTCTCCAGGGACCTTTACAATCAGCCCCAGCATTTT
cdr3_aa: CASTIRVSRDLYNQPQHF

j_call: TRBJ2-1
clone_size: .
d_call: .
v_call: TRBV20-1
cdr3_nt: TGCAGCGCCTCGTCTAGCGCCTATGAGCAGTTCTTC
cdr3_aa: CSASSSAYEQFF

j_call: TRBJ2-4
clone_size: .
d_call: .
v_call: TRBV20-1
cdr3_nt: TGCAGTGCTACTGGACGGCGAAACATTCAGTACTTC
cdr3_aa: CSATGRRNIQYF

j_call: TRBJ2-3
clone_size: many
d_call: .
v_call: TRBV5-4
cdr3_nt: TGTGCCAGCGGGTCCACAGATACGCAGTATTTT
cdr3_aa: CASGSTDTQYF

j_call: TRBJ1-5
clone_size: .
d_call: .
v_call: TRBV20-1
cdr3_nt: TGCAGTGCTAGTGTCAGGGGACTCATTAGCAATCAGCCCCAGCATTTT
cdr3_aa: CSASVRGLISNQPQHF

j_call: TRBJ2-2
clone_size: .
d_call: TRBD1
v_call: TRBV28
cdr3_nt: TGTGCCAGCAGTACGAGTGGGACAGGGAAGGCCGGGGAGCTGTTTTTT
cdr3_aa: CASSTSGTGKAGELFF

j_call: TRBJ2-3
clone_size: many
d_call: TRBD1
v_call: TRBV4-1
cdr3_nt: TGCGCCAGCAGCCAGGGGACAGGGTTGGATACGCAGTATTTT
cdr3_aa: CASSQGTGLDTQYF

j_call: TRBJ2-1
clone_size: many
d_call: TRBD2
v_call: TRBV19
cdr3_nt: TGTGCCAGTAGTATGCTGGGGACTAGCGCCACCACTAACAATGAGCAGTTCTTC
cdr3_aa: CASSMLGTSATTNNEQFF

j_call: TRBJ2-2
clone_size: many
d_call: .
v_call: TRBV5-6
cdr3_nt: TGTGCCAGCAGCTTGTTGGGACGCGGAGACACCGGGGAGCTGTTTTTT
cdr3_aa: CASSLLGRGDTGELFF

j_call: TRBJ2-7
clone_size: many
d_call: TRBD2
v_call: TRBV2
cdr3_nt: TGTGCCAGCAGGTTTACTAGCGGGGGCTACGAGCAGTACTTC
cdr3_aa: CASRFTSGGYEQYF

j_call: TRBJ2-2
clone_size: .
d_call: .
v_call: TRBV5-1
cdr3_nt: TGCGCCAGCAGCTTGCCCCCACCTAGCGGGGAGCTGTTTTTT
cdr3_aa: CASSLPPPSGELFF

j_call: TRBJ1-5
clone_size: .
d_call: .
v_call: TRBV20-1
cdr3_nt: TGCAGTGCTAGAACAGGGTCAGAGCCCCAGCATTTT
cdr3_aa: CSARTGSEPQHF

j_call: TRBJ1-1
clone_size: .
d_call: .
v_call: TRBV29-1
cdr3_nt: TGCAGCGTTCGACACGGGCCTGAAGCTTTCTTT
cdr3_aa: CSVRHGPEAFF

j_call: TRBJ2-7
clone_size: .
d_call: .
v_call: TRBV2
cdr3_nt: TGTGCCAGCGAGTATTACCGGGGCCACGAGCAGTACTTC
cdr3_aa: CASEYYRGHEQYF

j_call: TRBJ2-2
clone_size: many
d_call: .
v_call: TRBV19
cdr3_nt: TGTGCCAGTAGTATAGGCCTTGTCGGGGAGCTGTTTTTT
cdr3_aa: CASSIGLVGELFF

j_call: TRBJ1-2
clone_size: .
d_call: .
v_call: TRBV19
cdr3_nt: TGTGTCTTCCATGGCTACACCTTC
cdr3_aa: CVFHGYTF

j_call: TRBJ2-7
clone_size: .
d_call: TRBD1
v_call: TRBV5-1
cdr3_nt: TGCGCCAGCAGCTTGGGACAGGGAAGCGAGCAGTACTTC
cdr3_aa: CASSLGQGSEQYF

j_call: TRBJ1-6
clone_size: .
d_call: .
v_call: TRBV20-1
cdr3_nt: TGCAGTGCGGCCGAAGTGGGGAAGAATTCACCCCTCCACTTT
cdr3_aa: CSAAEVGKNSPLHF